This entry lists 5 T cell receptor beta chains sequenced from one sample in a study of T cells after yellow fever vaccination (dated by TCRdb to between 2018 and 2020). The treatment or condition label here, explained by the study, means: live attenuated yellow fever vaccine strain. The library was generated by 5' RACE. Reads for this sample came from an Illumina NovaSeq 6000. TCRdb took the public reads, trimmed them with fastp at Q25, ran MiXCR for clone calling and kept in-frame beta chains. Here each entry gathers all rows of one CDR3 protein and keeps the most common genes and DNA. The sample includes hundreds of thousands of distinct CDR3 sequences, with roughly an eighth observed a single time. Roughly 3% of the sample is taken by the ten largest. The sample in question was CD4+ T cells sorted from PBMCs, obtained 15 days after the yellow fever booster vaccination. Receptor source: a man aged 18 to 29 who received the YFV17D yellow fever vaccine.

This clonotype was counted many times. V usage is TRBV6-2 or TRBV6-3 and J usage is TRBJ2-7; TRBD1 aligns across 10 bases. J lost 3 bases, V lost 5 bases, and 7 bases had no gene match. Germline V gene sequence: CDR1 MNHEY, CDR2 SVGEGT. This CDR3 is 15 amino acids long. CDR3 amino acids: CASSPIGQGVYEQYF. The CDR3 nucleotides read TGTGCCAGCAGTCCAATTGGACAGGGGGTCTACGAGCAGTACTTC.

This sequence joins TRBV6-5 and TRBJ2-3; D not resolved. The CDR3 has 12 residues. Germline V gene sequence: CDR1 MNHEY, CDR2 SVGAGI. V was pared by 6 bases and J by 6 bases, with 10 bases between. Written as DNA, the CDR3 is TGTGCCAGCAGACAAAACGGGGATACGCAGTATTTT. The encoded protein is CASRQNGDTQYF.

This sequence joins TRBV6-6 and TRBJ2-1; 8 bases match TRBD2. The V gene's germline CDR1 is MNHNY and CDR2 SVGAGI (reference sequence). V trimming: 7 bases; J trimming: 6 bases; junction bases outside the gene matches: 17. The CDR3 runs 17 residues. Here the CDR3 reads CASNIRGGQGVRNEQFF. DNA for the CDR3: TGTGCCAGCAACATACGGGGGGGCCAGGGAGTTCGCAATGAGCAGTTCTTC.

This clonotype occurred a few times. V gene TRBV6-2 or TRBV6-3 combines with J gene TRBJ2-4; D gene ambiguous. The germline V gene encodes CDR1 MNHEY and CDR2 SVGEGT. The CDR3 totals 14 residues. V was clipped by 1 base and J by 13 bases, with 17 bases between them. The CDR3 is CASSYFDSQHDQYF. CDR3 nucleotide sequence: TGTGCCAGCAGTTACTTCGACTCCCAGCACGACCAGTACTTC.

This rearrangement joins TRBV5-1 to TRBJ2-5; D is uncertain. Germline CDR1 SGHRS, CDR2 YFSETQ. The V end lost 1 base, the J end lost 5 bases, and 12 bases lay between the germline ends. There are 14 residues in the CDR3. The CDR3 DNA reads as TGCGCCAGCAGCTTGCTGGGTGGAGAGGAGACCCAGTACTTC. It is translated as CASSLLGGEETQYF.